Listed below are T cell receptor beta chains from one sample, sequenced in a study of a mutant IDH1 vaccine in newly diagnosed glioma. These receptors are not linked to any known antigen. TCRdb's table, derived via immunoSEQ multiplex PCR, lists solely in-frame clones and lacks some. The data contain 40,000 or so clones, approximately 76% of them singletons. The sample was PBMCs, taken from a glioma patient whose treatment included an IDH1 peptide vaccine. The receptors stem from a man between 45 and 60 years old with glioma. Both conserved end residues are part of each CDR3. D genes are given only for firm matches. The size field is filled for only some rows; it gives once, few, many or a size class.

clone_size,v_call,j_call,d_call,cdr3_nt,cdr3_aa
-,TRBV4-2,TRBJ1-1,-,TGTGCCAGCAGCCAAGATGCGGGGAACACTGAAGCTTTCTTT,CASSQDAGNTEAFF
-,TRBV5-1,TRBJ1-6,TRBD1,TGCGCCAGCAGCTTGAGGGCCGGGACAGGGGTCTCACCCCTCCACTTT,CASSLRAGTGVSPLHF
-,TRBV7-9,TRBJ2-2,-,TGTGCCAGCAGCTCTAGCTCCCTACTGGGGGAGAACACCGGGGAGCTGTTTTTT,CASSSSSLLGENTGELFF
-,TRBV6-5,TRBJ2-1,-,TGTGCCAGCAGTTACTTGTATGAGCAGTTCTTC,CASSYLYEQFF
-,TRBV7-7,TRBJ2-1,-,TGTGCTAGCAGCCGGTTACAGGGGGGGAATGAGCAGTTCTTC,CASSRLQGGNEQFF
-,TRBV19,TRBJ1-4,-,TGTGCCAGTAGTACCTCGCCAGGGAATGAAAAACTGTTTTTT,CASSTSPGNEKLFF
-,TRBV6-4,TRBJ1-6,-,TGTGCCAGCAGTGAGGGGGGGGCTGATAATTCACCCCTCCACTTT,CASSEGGADNSPLHF
few,TRBV6-5,TRBJ1-1,TRBD1,TGTGCCAGCAGTCTAGGGACAGGGCTCACTGAAGCTTTCTTT,CASSLGTGLTEAFF
-,TRBV6-5,TRBJ2-7,-,TGTGCCAGCAGTTACTCGAAGGGTTACGAGCAGTACTTC,CASSYSKGYEQYF
-,TRBV7-9,TRBJ1-4,-,TGTGCCAGCAGCTTAGAGGATCCCCTCGGGTGGGAAAAACTGTTTTTT,CASSLEDPLGWEKLFF
once,TRBV5-4,TRBJ2-1,-,TGTGCCAGCAGCTCTGCCACTTCCGCCTACAATGAGCAGTTCTTC,CASSSATSAYNEQFF
-,TRBV5-8,TRBJ1-5,-,TGTGCCAGCAGCCCGGGTCAGTCCGTTGGAATCAATCAGCCCCAGCATTTT,CASSPGQSVGINQPQHF
-,TRBV13,TRBJ1-1,TRBD1,TGTGCCAGCAGCCCCGGAGGGGACAGGGGAGGGAACACTGAAGCTTTCTTT,CASSPGGDRGGNTEAFF
once,TRBV7-2,TRBJ2-1,TRBD2,TGTGCCAGCCTGTCCGGGGGGTCCATATACAATGAGCAGTTCTTC,CASLSGGSIYNEQFF
-,TRBV19,TRBJ2-7,TRBD1,TGTGCCACACGGGACAGGCACTCCTACGAGCAGTACTTC,CATRDRHSYEQYF
-,TRBV27,TRBJ1-5,TRBD1,TGTGCCAGCCGAAGACAGGGGGCTAATCAGCCCCAGCATTTT,CASRRQGANQPQHF
-,TRBV12-1,TRBJ2-5,-,TGTGCCAGCAGCCACCATCAGGAGACCCAGTACTTC,CASSHHQETQYF
many,TRBV5-1,TRBJ2-7,-,TGCGCCAGCAGCTTGGGGAGCGGACCTTACGAGCAGTACTTC,CASSLGSGPYEQYF
-,TRBV9,TRBJ1-1,TRBD1,TGTGCCAGCAGCTTACAGGGGGGTAGCGGCACTGAAGCTTTCTTT,CASSLQGGSGTEAFF
few,TRBV6-6,TRBJ1-2,-,TGTGCCAGCAGTATGATTCCTAACTATGGCTACACCTTC,CASSMIPNYGYTF
-,TRBV30,TRBJ1-3,-,TGTGCCTGGGACGACAGTTACTCTGGAAACACCATATATTTT,CAWDDSYSGNTIYF
few,TRBV12-5,TRBJ2-1,-,TGTGCTAGTGCCTTTGGGGGCCTCTCCTACAATGAGCAGTTCTTC,CASAFGGLSYNEQFF
-,TRBV14,TRBJ2-7,-,TGTGCCAGCAGCCCCCACGGTGCATCCTACGAGCAGTACTTC,CASSPHGASYEQYF
-,TRBV4-1,TRBJ1-5,-,TGCGCCAGCAGCCCAGGGGCAGCCATGGAGCCCCAGCATTTT,CASSPGAAMEPQHF
-,TRBV29-1,TRBJ2-3,-,TGCAGCGTTGGCAGGGACTTACTTAGCACAGATACGCAGTATTTT,CSVGRDLLSTDTQYF
-,TRBV7-9,TRBJ2-6,TRBD1,TGTGCCAGCAGCGGCAGGGGGTCTGGGGCCAACGTCCTGACTTTC,CASSGRGSGANVLTF
-,TRBV9,TRBJ2-7,-,TGTGCCAGCAGCGTAGAGTCTGGGGACGACGAGCAGTACTTC,CASSVESGDDEQYF
once,TRBV7-9,TRBJ1-4,-,TGTGCCAGCAGCCTAGGGGGGACGGGATCTAATGAAAAACTGTTTTTT,CASSLGGTGSNEKLFF
-,TRBV7-9,TRBJ2-5,TRBD1,TGTGCCAGCCCCGGGACAGGAAAAGAGACCCAGTACTTC,CASPGTGKETQYF
-,TRBV19,TRBJ2-3,TRBD2,TGTGCCAGTAGTACCGGGGGGGCCTGGGGAGATACGCAGTATTTT,CASSTGGAWGDTQYF
-,TRBV30,TRBJ2-3,-,TGTGCCTGGTCGGACAGCCCTAGCACAGATACGCAGTATTTT,CAWSDSPSTDTQYF
-,TRBV10-3,TRBJ1-3,-,TGTGCCATCAGGGGATCCTCTGGAAACACCATATATTTT,CAIRGSSGNTIYF
-,TRBV28,TRBJ1-5,TRBD1,TGTGCCAGCAGCAGGGGGGGGGACAATCAGCCCCAGCATTTT,CASSRGGDNQPQHF
-,TRBV4-1,TRBJ1-1,-,TGCGCCAGCAGCCAAGGCGGGGGACAAACTGAAGCTTTCTTT,CASSQGGGQTEAFF
-,TRBV10-3,TRBJ2-2,TRBD2,TGTGCCATCAGTGAAGCCGGGACTAGCGGGGGAAACACCGGGGAGCTGTTTTTT,CAISEAGTSGGNTGELFF
-,TRBV5-4,TRBJ2-1,TRBD2,TGTGCCAGCAGCTTGGCAGGCGGGAGTTATGAGCAGTTCTTC,CASSLAGGSYEQFF
-,TRBV10-1,TRBJ2-5,TRBD2,TGCGCCAGCAAAACTAGCGGGGGCCCCCAAGAGACCCAGTACTTC,CASKTSGGPQETQYF
-,TRBV19,TRBJ2-7,TRBD1,TGTGCCAGTCGGGCAGGGGGCAGAGGCGAGCAGTACTTC,CASRAGGRGEQYF
-,TRBV10-3,TRBJ2-5,TRBD1,TGTGCCATCAGGGCAGGGGGCGGCCAAGAGACCCAGTACTTC,CAIRAGGGQETQYF
-,TRBV15,TRBJ2-5,-,TGTGCCACCAGCAGAGAGAAGACCCAGTACTTC,CATSREKTQYF
once,TRBV5-1,TRBJ1-5,-,TGCGCCAGCAGCTTGCACTCGGGGAGCAATCAGCCCCAGCATTTT,CASSLHSGSNQPQHF
-,TRBV7-9,TRBJ2-7,TRBD2,TGTGCCAGCAGCTTCCAGCGGGGGGCCTCCTACGAGCAGTACTTC,CASSFQRGASYEQYF
-,TRBV9,TRBJ2-2,-,TGTGCCAGCAGCCTACCCCACACCGGGGAGCTGTTTTTT,CASSLPHTGELFF
few,TRBV7-9,TRBJ2-1,-,TGTGCCAGCAGCGCCCGGGACTACAATGAGCAGTTCTTC,CASSARDYNEQFF
few,TRBV27,TRBJ1-5,-,TGTGCCAGCAGTTCCCAGGGGAGCAATCAGCCCCAGCATTTT,CASSSQGSNQPQHF
-,TRBV11-2,TRBJ2-1,TRBD1,TGTGCCAGCAGCTCCGGGGACAGCTTCAATGAGCAGTTCTTC,CASSSGDSFNEQFF
-,TRBV5-1,TRBJ2-7,TRBD1,TGCGCCACCAACCCAGGGACAGGGGGCTACGAGCAGTACTTC,CATNPGTGGYEQYF
-,TRBV7-9,TRBJ1-1,-,TGTGCCAGCAGCTTAGCGAGCGCCCGTGAAGCTTTCTTT,CASSLASAREAFF
-,TRBV19,TRBJ1-1,-,TGTGCCAGTAGTATCGGGACCCTTGAAGCTTTCTTT,CASSIGTLEAFF
once,TRBV5-1,TRBJ1-1,-,TGCGCCAGCAGCCTAATTACACAGAACACTGAAGCTTTCTTT,CASSLITQNTEAFF
once,TRBV2,TRBJ2-1,TRBD2,TGTGCCAGCAGTGCACTAGCGGAATACAATGAGCAGTTCTTC,CASSALAEYNEQFF
-,TRBV7-8,TRBJ1-5,-,TGTGCCAGCAGCCTTACAGGTATCAATCAGCCCCAGCATTTT,CASSLTGINQPQHF
-,TRBV7-7,TRBJ2-2,TRBD1,TGTGCTAGCAGCTCCCGGGACAGGGCCTTCACCGGGGAGCTGTTTTTT,CASSSRDRAFTGELFF
-,TRBV5-1,TRBJ2-7,-,TGCGCCAGCAGCTTGGGTAGCGCTGCCTACGAGCAGTACTTC,CASSLGSAAYEQYF
few,TRBV9,TRBJ2-7,TRBD2,TGTGCCAGCAGCGTAGGGTGGGGGGGTTACGAGCAGTACTTC,CASSVGWGGYEQYF
few,TRBV10-3,TRBJ1-1,TRBD1,TGTGCCATCAGAGGGGGACAGGGAGGTCCCACTGAAGCTTTCTTT,CAIRGGQGGPTEAFF
-,TRBV7-2,TRBJ2-1,TRBD1,TGTGCCAGCAGCTTGGACAGGGGAACCTACAATGAGCAGTTCTTC,CASSLDRGTYNEQFF
-,TRBV7-2,TRBJ2-1,-,TGTGCCAGCAGCTTAGTCCCGGGACGGTACAATGAGCAGTTCTTC,CASSLVPGRYNEQFF